Listed here is a single T cell receptor (beta chain). At the DNA level, this CDR3 is encoded by other sequences in the same sample as well. These data are taken from a study of blood T cell repertoires in COVID-19. The overall study: Samples of COVID-19 (acute and convalescent) were obtained from the United States, Italy and Spain. PBMCs, B-cell-depleted T cells, or T cells provided the cDNA or gDNA that made up the material.

Study processing details: Estimation of nucleated cell counts relied on the amplification of reference gene primers. Sequenced by immunoSEQ multiplex PCR; TCRdb stores in-frame clones only, minus some. The DNA gave D and trimming, while V, J and clone size come from that table. The table includes 200,000 to 250,000 clones, approximately 90% detected once. CDR1 is LNHDA and CDR2 is SQIVND in the germline V gene (reference sequence). CDR3 length equals 12 residues. V was clipped by 1 base and J by 7 bases, with 7 bases between them. The sample comprised peripheral blood. The chain uses TRBV19 and TRBJ1-2; D uncertain. This sequence originates from a man between 25 and 39 years old who had recovered from COVID-19. CDR3 in amino acids: CASSIGGGGYTF. The CDR3 nucleotides are TGTGCCAGTAGTATAGGAGGAGGTGGCTACACCTTC.